Shown below are 10 T cell receptor beta chains from a single sample sequenced in a study of T cells in Graves' hyperthyroidism and ophthalmopathy. Amplification yielded TCR beta CDR3 regions, with RNA transcripts as the source. Carried out on the TCR CDR3, a first-round RT-PCR used the HTBI primer set. TCRdb re-derived calls from the multiplex PCR reads in MiXCR, one entry per CDR3 protein. The sample has roughly 500,000 distinct CDR3 sequences, approximately 25% seen once. Sequencing used blood. The source of these receptors is a woman aged 25 to 45 with Graves' ophthalmopathy.

The chain recombines TRBV13 with TRBJ1-3; D remains ambiguous. This CDR3 spans 14 amino acids. CDR1 and CDR2 (germline): PRHDT, FYEKMQ (reference sequence). The germline V and J ends were trimmed by 4 bases and 2 bases, with 9 bases remaining between them. The CDR3 DNA sequence: TGTGCCAGCAGCTCACAACAGCCTGGAAACACCATATATTTT. Protein product: CASSSQQPGNTIYF.

This clonotype was seen repeatedly, ten times or more. The chain joins TRBV11-2 to TRBJ2-7; possible D gene TRBD1, 7 bases. The CDR3 consists of 18 residues. Looked up from germline, CDR1 is SGHAT and CDR2 is FQNNGV. V lost 4 bases and J lost 0, with 22 bases in between. In nucleotides, the CDR3 is TGTGCCAGCAGCTCCCGATTCGGAGGGGACAGCAGCTCCTACGAGCAGTACTTC. Residues: CASSSRFGGDSSSYEQYF.

There are many counts of this clonotype. The V and J genes are TRBV6-1 and TRBJ1-1; D may be TRBD1 (6 bases). Germline V lookup: CDR1 MNHNS, CDR2 SASEGT. The CDR3 spans 11 residues. The germline V and J ends were trimmed by 3 bases and 10 bases, with 9 bases remaining between them. The CDR3 loop is CASSETGTAFF. The CDR3 DNA is TGTGCCAGCAGTGAGACAGGTACAGCTTTCTTT.

This clonotype has more than one count but fewer than ten. The chain couples TRBV2 to TRBJ2-2, with D unresolved. CDR3 length equals 13 residues. Germline V gene sequence: CDR1 SNHLY, CDR2 FYNNEI. Trimming removed 6 bases from V and 5 bases from J, with 10 bases in between. The CDR3 DNA sequence: TGTGCCAGCAGGGCTCTAGTGACCGGGGAGCTGTTTTTT. It encodes CASRALVTGELFF.

As to this clonotype: This CDR3 is missing its conserved last phenylalanine or tryptophan, likely due to a read error. The chain has TRBV19 and TRBJ1-5, with TRBD1 as a possible D gene (5 bases). Looked up from germline, CDR1 is LNHDA and CDR2 is SQIVND (reference sequence). V lost 7 bases to trimming and J lost 4 bases, with 11 bases between them. CDR3 size: 13 residues. The CDR3, as DNA: TGTGCCAGTACCCCTCGGGGGAATCAGCCCCAGCATGTT. Amino acid sequence: CASTPRGNQPQHV.

V is TRBV19 and J is TRBJ2-2; the match to TRBD1 covers 7 bases. The J segment lost 6 bases and the V segment lost 1 base, leaving 8 bases of the junction unmatched. This CDR3 has 16 residues. In germline, CDR1 is LNHDA, CDR2 SQIVND (reference sequence). CDR3 loop: CASSIGQTGFSGELFF. The CDR3, as DNA: TGTGCCAGTAGTATAGGGCAGACAGGGTTCTCCGGGGAGCTGTTTTTT.

This clonotype was found many times. The V call is TRBV13, the J call TRBJ2-7; the D gene is possibly TRBD1 (5 bases). In germline, CDR1 is PRHDT, CDR2 FYEKMQ (reference sequence). Trimming removed 2 bases at V and 0 bases at J, with 14 bases between. The CDR3 runs 16 residues. The CDR3, as DNA: TGTGCCAGCAGCTTACCATCCGTTGACAGCTCCTACGAGCAGTACTTC. Translation: CASSLPSVDSSYEQYF.

The V gene is TRBV6-5, the J gene TRBJ2-7; 9 bases are shared with TRBD1. J lost 6 bases, V lost 0 bases, and 9 bases had no gene match. The CDR3 spans 16 residues. Germline V gene data show CDR1 as MNHEY and CDR2 as SVGAGI. This CDR3 is CASSYSTGGLFLEQYF. The CDR3 bases are TGTGCCAGCAGTTACTCGACAGGGGGTCTCTTTCTCGAGCAGTACTTC.

At least ten counts were recorded for this clonotype. This chain connects TRBV5-5 to TRBJ1-3; maybe TRBD1 (5 bases). This CDR3 spans 16 amino acids. V was clipped by 1 base and J by 1 base, with 12 bases between them. The germline gives CDR1 SGHKS, CDR2 YYEKEE (reference sequence). CDR3 nucleotide sequence: TGTGCCAGCAGCTTGTGGTGGGGCAGATCTGGAAACACCATATATTTT. Translating gives CASSLWWGRSGNTIYF.

This clonotype was counted ten times or more. V usage is TRBV12-3 or TRBV12-4 and J usage is TRBJ1-1; D is ambiguous. Trimming left V 2 bases short and J 6 bases short, with 7 bases between. The CDR3 runs 12 residues. The CDR3 here is CASSLLGSEAFF. For the CDR3, the DNA is TGTGCCAGCAGTTTACTCGGGTCTGAAGCTTTCTTT.